This T cell receptor (beta chain) was captured by sequencing in a study of cytomegalovirus exposure and HLA in healthy donors. Study-level information: Earlier, 100 million or so unique TCR beta sequences were recovered from approximately 200 million T cells by an analysis.

Study findings and constraints: A missense DCLRE1C variant was associated with V- and J-gene trimming of TCR beta chains in a later analysis, and an independent cohort replicated the association.

As for this clone: Its antigen is undetermined.

V was clipped by 5 bases and J by 0 bases; unmatched bases: 3. CDR3 length equals 14 residues. Germline CDR1 reads SNHLY; CDR2 reads FYNNEI. PCR employed 60 Vbeta and 13 Jbeta primers. TCRdb's table, derived via immunoSEQ multiplex PCR, lists solely in-frame clones and lacks some. Of under 150,000 clones in the sample, 75% were seen once. J is TRBJ1-1 and V is TRBV2; 7 bases are shared with TRBD1. The origin of this receptor is a woman aged 18-35 years in good health and CMV-seronegative. The specimen was PBMCs. Here the CDR3 DNA reads TGTGCCAGCAGTAGGGGACAGCTGAACACTGAAGCTTTCTTT. It specifies CASSRGQLNTEAFF.